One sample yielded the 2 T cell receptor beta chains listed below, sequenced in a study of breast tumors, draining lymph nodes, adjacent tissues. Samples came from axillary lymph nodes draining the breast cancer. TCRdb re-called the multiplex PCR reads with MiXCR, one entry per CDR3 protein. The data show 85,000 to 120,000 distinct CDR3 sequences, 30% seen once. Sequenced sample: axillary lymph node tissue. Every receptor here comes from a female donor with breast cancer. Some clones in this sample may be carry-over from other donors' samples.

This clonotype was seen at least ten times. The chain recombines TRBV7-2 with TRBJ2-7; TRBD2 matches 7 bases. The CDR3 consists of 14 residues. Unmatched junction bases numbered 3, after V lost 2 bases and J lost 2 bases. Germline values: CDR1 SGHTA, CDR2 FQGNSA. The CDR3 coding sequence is TGTGCCAGCAGCTTAACCGGGGGGACCTACGAGCAGTACTTC. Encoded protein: CASSLTGGTYEQYF.

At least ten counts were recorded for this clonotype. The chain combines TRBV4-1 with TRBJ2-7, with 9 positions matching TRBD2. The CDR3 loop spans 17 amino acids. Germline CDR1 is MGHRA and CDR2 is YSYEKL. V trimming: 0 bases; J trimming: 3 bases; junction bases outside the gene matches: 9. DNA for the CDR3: TGCGCCAGCAGCCAAGAACAACGGACTAGCGTACTCTACGAGCAGTACTTC. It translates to CASSQEQRTSVLYEQYF.